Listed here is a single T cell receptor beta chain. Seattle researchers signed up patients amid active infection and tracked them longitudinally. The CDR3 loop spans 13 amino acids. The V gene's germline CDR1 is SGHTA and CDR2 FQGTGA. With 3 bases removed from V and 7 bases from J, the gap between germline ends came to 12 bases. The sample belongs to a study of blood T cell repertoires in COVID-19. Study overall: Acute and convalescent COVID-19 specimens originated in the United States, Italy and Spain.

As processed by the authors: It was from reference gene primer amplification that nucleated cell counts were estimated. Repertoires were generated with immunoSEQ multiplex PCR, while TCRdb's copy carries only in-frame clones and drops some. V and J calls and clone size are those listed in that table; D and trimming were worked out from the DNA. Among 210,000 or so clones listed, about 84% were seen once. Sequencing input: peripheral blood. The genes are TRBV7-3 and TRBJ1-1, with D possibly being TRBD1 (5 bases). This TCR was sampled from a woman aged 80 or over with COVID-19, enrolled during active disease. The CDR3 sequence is CASSFGGFSEAFF. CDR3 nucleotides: TGTGCCAGCAGCTTCGGGGGTTTTAGTGAAGCTTTCTTT. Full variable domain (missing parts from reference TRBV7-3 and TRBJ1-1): GAGVSQTPSNKVTEKGKYVELRCDPISGHTALYWYRQSLGQGPEFLIYFQGTGAADDSGLPNDRFFAVRPEGSVSTLKIQRTERGDSAVYLCASSFGGFSEAFFGQGTRLTVV.